The 5 T cell receptor beta chains in this list originate from one sample, sequenced in a study of beta chain features in type 1 diabetes. The study reverse transcribed the entire isolated RNA, so it sequenced expressed TCRB transcripts. Sequencing used immunoSEQ multiplex PCR; TCRdb keeps in-frame clones, though not all of them. This sample yields 300,000 to 350,000 clones, of which 6.5% to 10% are seen a single time; 0.44% belongs to the top ten. The sequencing input was central memory CD4+ T cells from blood. The source of these receptors is a woman under 30 in good health.

This clone has a count of ten or more. V and J are TRBV28 and TRBJ1-5; the match to TRBD1 covers 8 bases. Germline loops: CDR1 MDHEN, CDR2 SYDVKM. The length of the CDR3 is 17 residues. With 8 bases clipped from V and 3 bases from J, the junction kept 15 bases outside the gene matches. CDR3 region: CASVSSPGGLDNQPQHF. In nucleotides, the CDR3 is TGTGCCAGCGTTTCATCCCCAGGGGGCTTGGACAATCAGCCCCAGCATTTT.

The V and J genes are TRBV5-6 and TRBJ2-7, with TRBD1 as a possible D gene (5 bases). Germline-derived CDR1 and CDR2 are SGHDT and YYEEEE. The CDR3 runs to 15 residues. V was pared by 0 bases and J by 2 bases, with 12 bases between. The CDR3 loop is CASSLGQGITYEQYF. Here the CDR3 DNA reads TGTGCCAGCAGCTTGGGGCAGGGTATTACCTACGAGCAGTACTTC.

This clone was detected a few times. This clone may be a read error of a much larger clone one base away. At the DNA level, this CDR3 is encoded by other sequences in the same sample as well. The chain employs TRBV5-4 and TRBJ2-3; TRBD2 aligns across 10 bases. The germline CDR1 and CDR2 sequences are SGHNT and YYREEE (reference sequence). The J segment lost 1 base and the V segment lost 2 bases, leaving 1 base of the junction unmatched. This CDR3 comprises 15 residues. The DNA of the CDR3 is TGTGCCAGCAGCTTAGCGGGAGGGCGCACAGATACGCAGTATTTT. This gives the protein CASSLAGGRTDTQYF.

This clone was seen at least ten times. The V call is TRBV9, the J call TRBJ1-5, with 7 bases that match TRBD1. CDR3 length equals 15 residues. In germline, CDR1 is SGDLS, CDR2 YYNGEE. J lost 5 bases, V lost 3 bases, and 8 bases had no gene match. In DNA, the CDR3 is TGTGCCAGCAGCGCTAGGGGACAGCGAGATCAGCCCCAGCATTTT. The encoded protein is CASSARGQRDQPQHF. Full variable domain (missing parts from reference TRBV9 and TRBJ1-5): DSGVTQTPKHLITATGQRVTLRCSPRSGDLSVYWYQQSLDQGLQFLIQYYNGEERAKGNILERFSAQQFPDLHSELNLSSLELGDSALYFCASSARGQRDQPQHFGDGTRLSIL.

The J gene is TRBJ2-2, the V gene TRBV4-2, with 10 bases that match TRBD2. CDR1 is LGHNA, CDR2 YNFKEQ, per germline. CDR3 length equals 15 residues. The J segment lost 5 bases and the V segment lost 6 bases, leaving 6 bases of the junction unmatched. CDR3 in amino acids: CASSDPTSGTGELFF. The CDR3 bases are TGTGCCAGCAGTGATCCGACTAGCGGGACCGGGGAGCTGTTTTTT.